Listed below are T cell receptor beta chains from one sample, sequenced in a study of early T cells in non-severe SARS-CoV-2 infection. One entry per CDR3 protein results from TCRdb running MiXCR on the 5' RACE reads. This sample yields about 94,000 distinct CDR3 sequences, of which roughly an eighth are seen a single time; approximately 2.3% belongs to the top ten. Specimen: whole blood. These receptors were taken from an adult who was a healthcare worker with PCR-confirmed SARS-CoV-2 infection or an uninfected control (not recorded which). CDR3s include the opening cysteine and the closing phenylalanine or tryptophan. A D gene is named only where the DNA matches it firmly. A row's size may be missing; if present it is once, few, many or a size class.

clone_size,d_call,v_call,j_call,cdr3_nt,cdr3_aa
many,.,TRBV29-1,TRBJ1-1,TGCAGCGGGGTCTGGGGGTCGGGCACTGAAGCTTTCTTT,CSGVWGSGTEAFF
few,.,TRBV12-3/TRBV12-4,TRBJ1-6,TGTGCCAGCAGCGCCGATGGGGGCCCGAATTCACCCCTCCACTTT,CASSADGGPNSPLHF
many,.,TRBV28,TRBJ2-3,TGTGCCAGCAGTTTCTTGGAGGGGCCCACAGATACGCAGTATTTT,CASSFLEGPTDTQYF
few,TRBD2,TRBV7-3,TRBJ2-7,TGTGCCAGCAGCTTACGGTTAGCGGGGGCCTACGAGCAGTACTTC,CASSLRLAGAYEQYF
once,TRBD1,TRBV14,TRBJ2-2,TGTGCCAGCAGCCAAGATCAGGGGGACACCGGGGAGCTGTTTTTT,CASSQDQGDTGELFF
.,TRBD1,TRBV4-2,TRBJ2-7,TGTGCCAGCAGCCAAGATGGGGACAGGGTGGGAGAGCAGTACTTC,CASSQDGDRVGEQYF
few,.,TRBV5-1,TRBJ1-1,TGCGCCAGCAGCTTGGGTCATGTGTCGGGAAACACTGAAGCTTTCTTT,CASSLGHVSGNTEAFF
many,TRBD1,TRBV3-1,TRBJ1-2,TGTGCCAGCAGTCGAACTTACGGGGACAGGGGCAAGTTTGGCTACACCTTC,CASSRTYGDRGKFGYTF
few,TRBD1,TRBV6-2/TRBV6-3,TRBJ1-5,TGTGCCAGCAGCAGGGGGGATAGCAATCAGCCCCAGCATTTT,CASSRGDSNQPQHF
many,.,TRBV23-1,TRBJ2-5,TGCGCCAGCACCCCCCCGCGAGGAGGACAAGAGACCCAGTACTTC,CASTPPRGGQETQYF
few,TRBD1,TRBV6-5,TRBJ1-5,TGTGCCAGCAGCAGTGACAGGGATCAGCCCCAGCATTTT,CASSSDRDQPQHF
many,TRBD1,TRBV18,TRBJ2-2,TGTGCCAGCTCACCACCGACAGGGGCCGGGGAGCTGTTTTTT,CASSPPTGAGELFF